This record looks at one TCR beta chain sequence and its context. Antigen unknown. Sequenced by immunoSEQ multiplex PCR; TCRdb stores in-frame clones only, minus some. The table has nearly 2 million clones, about 95% seen once. The data originate from a study of shared clonotypes between healthy human individuals. Study observations and caveats: Few donors restricted represented genetic and exposure-history diversity.

CD45RO-negative CD8 cells positively selected for CCR7 made up the naive population, which excluded terminally differentiated effector memory CD45RA+ cells. Sequencing used naive CD8+ T cells sorted from blood. The receptor comes from a man aged 18 to 29 in good health.

The CDR3 DNA reads TGTGCCAGCAGTCGGTTGGGGGGAGCTCGTTACGAGCAGTACTTC. Residues: CASSRLGGARYEQYF. The rearrangement links TRBV27 to TRBJ2-7, with a weak D call TRBD2 (6 bases). V lost 5 bases and J lost 4, with 18 bases in between. The germline V gene encodes CDR1 MNHEY and CDR2 SMNVEV (reference sequence). This CDR3 contains 15 residues.